The entry that follows covers one T cell receptor (beta chain) sequence. What it recognizes is unknown. This CDR3 comprises 15 residues. V was shortened by 6 bases and J by 1 base, with 15 bases between the two germline ends. Germline CDR1 reads MNHEY; CDR2 reads SVGAGI. Each donor gave 9 to 10 milliliters of peripheral blood. This entry is derived from a study of blood T cells in healthy people across ages. Next came a second PCR, run for 7 to 11 cycles, which used a sample-barcoded 5' primer along with a J-beta primer mix. Any given sample supplied a minimum of 3 million CDR3-containing paired-end reads. MiXCR, run by TCRdb on the 5' RACE reads, gives a single entry per CDR3 protein. Of about 1.1 million distinct CDR3 sequences listed, around two fifths were seen once; the top ten hold around 12%. Overall study findings and caveats: Possibly, changes in expanded clonotypes were confounded because donor CMV status was unknown. Those diversity estimates obtained from one million T cells were thought to be underestimates.

Material: blood. The chain couples TRBV6-5 to TRBJ1-1, with D possibly being TRBD1 (6 bases). This receptor was identified in a man between 18 and 35 years old in good health. The CDR3 region has the DNA TGTGCCAGCAGCACCCGGACAGCGGGGAACACTGAAGCTTTCTTT. Protein sequence: CASSTRTAGNTEAFF.